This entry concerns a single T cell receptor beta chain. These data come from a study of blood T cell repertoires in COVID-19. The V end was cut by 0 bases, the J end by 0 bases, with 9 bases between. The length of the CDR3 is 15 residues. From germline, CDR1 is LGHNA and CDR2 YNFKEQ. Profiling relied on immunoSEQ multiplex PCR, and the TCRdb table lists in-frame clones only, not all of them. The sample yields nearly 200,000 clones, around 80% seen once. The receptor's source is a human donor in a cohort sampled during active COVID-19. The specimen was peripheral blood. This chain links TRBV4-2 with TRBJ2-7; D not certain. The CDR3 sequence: CASSQEPSSSYEQYF. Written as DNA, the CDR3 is TGTGCCAGCAGCCAAGAGCCGTCGAGCTCCTACGAGCAGTACTTC.